The text below deals with one T cell receptor (beta chain). Its antigen is currently unknown. This sample was taken from a study of STAT3 mutations in large granular lymphocyte leukemia. Findings and caveats of the study: In T-cell large granular lymphocyte leukemia, about half of patients showed multiple immunodominant subclonotypes.

The V gene end was trimmed by 0 bases and the J gene end by 3 bases; junction bases not matched to a gene: 11. Germline lookup yields CDR1 SGHTA and CDR2 FQGTGA. The CDR3 runs to 18 residues. TCRdb's table, derived via immunoSEQ multiplex PCR, lists solely in-frame clones and lacks some. Of roughly 12,000 clones listed, roughly 87% are singletons. This receptor was taken from a man older than 75 with T-cell large granular lymphocyte leukemia. Some clones in this sample may be carry-over from other donors' samples. The chain couples TRBV7-3 to TRBJ2-7; TRBD2 matches at 10 bases. The material sequenced was peripheral blood mononuclear cells. The DNA of the CDR3 is TGTGCCAGCAGCTTAACGGCCCCTCTAGCGGGGGTGAACTACGAGCAGTACTTC. Translated, it gives CASSLTAPLAGVNYEQYF.